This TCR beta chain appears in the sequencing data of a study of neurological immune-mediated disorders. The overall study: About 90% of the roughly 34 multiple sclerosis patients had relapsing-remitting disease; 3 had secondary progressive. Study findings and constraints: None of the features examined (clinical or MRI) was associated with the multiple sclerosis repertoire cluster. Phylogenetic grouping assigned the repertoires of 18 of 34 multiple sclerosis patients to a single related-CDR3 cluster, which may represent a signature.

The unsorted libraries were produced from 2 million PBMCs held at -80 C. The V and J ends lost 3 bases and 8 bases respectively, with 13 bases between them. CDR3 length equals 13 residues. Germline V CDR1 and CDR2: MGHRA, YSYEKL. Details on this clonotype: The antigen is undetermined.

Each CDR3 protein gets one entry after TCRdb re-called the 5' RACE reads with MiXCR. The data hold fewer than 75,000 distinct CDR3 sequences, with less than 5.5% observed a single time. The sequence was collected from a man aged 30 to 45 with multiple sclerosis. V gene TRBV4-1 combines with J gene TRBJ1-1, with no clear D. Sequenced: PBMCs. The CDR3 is CASSQWRFEEAFF. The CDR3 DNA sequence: TGCGCCAGCAGCCAGTGGCGATTCGAAGAAGCTTTCTTT.